This is a list of T cell receptor beta chains from one sample in a study of beta chain features in type 1 diabetes. Here immunoSEQ multiplex PCR was the method, and the copy in TCRdb shows in-frame clones only, minus some. The sample has about 640,000 clones; around an eighth are singletons. The sample was naive CD4+ T cells from blood. The receptors originated from a man aged 30 to 39 with type 1 diabetes. The CDR3 runs from the conserved cysteine through the conserved F or W. The order of the fields is V gene, J gene, CDR3 protein.

v_gene: TRBV4-3
j_gene: TRBJ1-4
CDR3aa: CASSQEGFMREKLFF

v_gene: TRBV11-2
j_gene: TRBJ1-2
CDR3aa: CASSLAVPKRDNGYTF

v_gene: TRBV19
j_gene: TRBJ2-1
CDR3aa: CASSIASGPGHEQFF

v_gene: TRBV15
j_gene: TRBJ1-4
CDR3aa: CATSPTAGPTNEKLFF

v_gene: TRBV12-5
j_gene: TRBJ2-1
CDR3aa: CASGDLAGGPSYNEQFF

v_gene: TRBV7-2
j_gene: TRBJ2-7
CDR3aa: CASSPGAGRTYEQYF

v_gene: TRBV29-1
j_gene: TRBJ1-4
CDR3aa: CSVTLGQKNEKLFF

v_gene: TRBV5-1
j_gene: TRBJ2-6
CDR3aa: CASSRDGSGANVLTF

v_gene: TRBV6-5
j_gene: TRBJ1-1
CDR3aa: CASSPGQGAEAFF

v_gene: TRBV19
j_gene: TRBJ2-6
CDR3aa: CASSTDRVMGANVLTF

v_gene: TRBV7-9
j_gene: TRBJ2-1
CDR3aa: CASSFARSSYNEQFF

v_gene: TRBV2
j_gene: TRBJ2-2
CDR3aa: CASRIESYTGELFF

v_gene: TRBV4-3
j_gene: TRBJ1-3
CDR3aa: CASSQHRGRRVETGNTIYF

v_gene: TRBV28
j_gene: TRBJ1-6
CDR3aa: CASSLVGSPLHF

v_gene: TRBV25-1
j_gene: TRBJ2-7
CDR3aa: CASSDTYEQYF

v_gene: TRBV7-3
j_gene: TRBJ2-7
CDR3aa: CASSWSGSYEQYF

v_gene: TRBV19
j_gene: TRBJ2-3
CDR3aa: CASSQAGVTDTQYF

v_gene: TRBV29-1
j_gene: TRBJ1-2
CDR3aa: CSAGPGQGNYGYTF

v_gene: TRBV28
j_gene: TRBJ2-5
CDR3aa: CASSGTSKETQYF

v_gene: TRBV11-2
j_gene: TRBJ1-1
CDR3aa: CASSPALNTEAFF

v_gene: TRBV14
j_gene: TRBJ1-3
CDR3aa: CASSPPWTGGNTIYF

v_gene: TRBV6-5
j_gene: TRBJ1-4
CDR3aa: CASSKLVRLEKLFF

v_gene: TRBV7-2
j_gene: TRBJ2-7
CDR3aa: CASSPARVHEQYF

v_gene: TRBV7-2
j_gene: TRBJ2-5
CDR3aa: CASSPRAGGQGETQYF